These 15 T cell receptor beta chains share one sample of origin, sequenced in a study of OX40 agonist ivuxolimab in advanced cancers. Receptors were amplified or captured by the immunoSEQ multiplex PCR assay. TCRdb provides this immuneACCESS table in a form limited to in-frame rearrangements. Some clones are lacking; in checked studies, under half of them reflect an unresolved V gene, and why the rest are absent is not known. In this sample the table shows about 67,000 clones, over 70% of which occur a single time. The top ten hold 3.5% to 5% of the sample. Sequencing was performed on CD4+ or CD8+ T cells sorted from blood, taken in a trial of the OX40 agonist ivuxolimab. The receptors originated from an adult with an advanced solid tumor such as melanoma, head and neck, liver or kidney cancer.

CDR3 sequence reads: CASSSGRLYNEQFF. In DNA, the CDR3 is TGTGCCAGCAGTTCCGGACGGCTGTACAATGAGCAGTTCTTC. This rearrangement joins TRBV6-6 to TRBJ2-1; unclear D gene. The CDR3 consists of 14 residues. CDR1 MNHNY and CDR2 SVGAGI come from the germline V gene (reference sequence). Trimming cost V 4 bases and J 4 bases, with 11 bases left between them.

The CDR3 region has the DNA TGTGCCAGCAGTGAAGTGACGCCTCGGTATTTT. Translation: CASSEVTPRYF. V usage is TRBV6-1 and J usage is TRBJ2-3; no clear D gene. This CDR3 is 11 amino acids long. CDR1 is MNHNS, CDR2 SASEGT, per germline. The ends were cut back, 1 base at V and 14 bases at J, with 10 bases in the middle.

The gene calls are TRBV19 and TRBJ1-5; possibly TRBD1 for D (5 bases). The CDR3 has 15 amino acids. Germline V gene lookup returns CDR1 LNHDA and CDR2 SQIVND (reference sequence). Trimming took off 3 bases at V and 2 bases at J, with 11 bases between the two ends. The CDR3: CASSIRDGGNQPQHF. The CDR3 coding sequence is TGTGCCAGTAGTATCCGGGACGGTGGCAATCAGCCCCAGCATTTT.

This chain joins TRBV7-9 and TRBJ1-4; tentative D call: TRBD1 (5 bases). The V end lost 5 bases, the J end lost 4 bases, and 11 bases lay between the germline ends. This CDR3 contains 14 residues. Germline CDR1 SEHNR, CDR2 FQNEAQ (reference sequence). The CDR3 region is CASSIGHINEKLFF. In DNA, the CDR3 is TGTGCCAGCAGCATCGGACATATTAATGAAAAACTGTTTTTT.

The chain recombines TRBV7-2 with TRBJ2-5, with TRBD2 as a possible D gene (5 bases). The germline V gene encodes CDR1 SGHTA and CDR2 FQGNSA. The CDR3 is 13 residues long. Trimming cost V 3 bases and J 9 bases, with 14 bases left between them. CDR3 coding DNA: TGTGCCAGCAGCTTTTACGGAACGGAGGCCCAGTACTTC. This gives the protein CASSFYGTEAQYF.

V and J are TRBV6-5 and TRBJ2-1, with unresolved D. Per germline, CDR1 MNHEY and CDR2 SVGAGI. V was clipped by 7 bases and J by 9 bases, with 4 bases between them. The CDR3 spans 9 residues. The CDR3 spells CASKPEQFF. The CDR3 nucleotides are TGTGCCAGCAAACCTGAGCAGTTCTTC.

The table lists this clone with a few counts. The chain carries TRBV9 and TRBJ1-1; TRBD1 agrees at 8 bases. Per the germline V gene, CDR1 is SGDLS and CDR2 is YYNGEE. Losses at the gene ends were 3 bases for V and 5 bases for J; bases not matched to a gene: 12. The CDR3 is 16 residues long. In DNA, the CDR3 is TGTGCCAGCAGCGGCGTCGCTCGACAGGGGTATACTGAAGCTTTCTTT. Translated: CASSGVARQGYTEAFF.

This clone was recorded a few times. Other DNA sequences in this specimen translate into the identical CDR3. V and J are TRBV2 and TRBJ1-6; no clear D gene. Germline-derived CDR1 and CDR2 are SNHLY and FYNNEI. V lost 1 base and J 6 bases, leaving 4 bases between the germline ends. This CDR3 has 13 residues. CDR3 amino acids: CASSEVANSPLHF. In DNA form, the CDR3 reads TGTGCCAGCAGTGAAGTTGCTAATTCACCCCTCCACTTT.

J is TRBJ1-4 and V is TRBV28, with D uncertain. The CDR3 covers 13 residues. Germline CDR1 reads MDHEN; CDR2 reads SYDVKM. The germline V and J ends were trimmed by 2 bases and 12 bases, with 13 bases remaining between them. Here the CDR3 DNA reads TGTGCCAGCAGTTTAAGAGGAACGCGAGAACTGTTTTTT. Protein: CASSLRGTRELFF.

J is TRBJ1-1 and V is TRBV30; no clear D gene. Germline-derived CDR1 and CDR2 are GTSNPN and SVGIG (reference sequence). V lost 3 bases and J lost 1, with 6 bases in between. CDR3 size: 12 residues. CDR3 protein: CAWSPGNTEAFF. For the CDR3, the DNA is TGTGCCTGGAGCCCAGGGAACACTGAAGCTTTCTTT.

This clone was picked up one time. The chain recombines TRBV11-2 with TRBJ2-3; TRBD1 might be the D (5 bases). This CDR3 comprises 14 residues. The V gene lost 1 base and the J gene lost 6 bases, with 11 bases spanning the gap. CDR1 and CDR2 from the germline V gene are SGHAT and FQNNGV. CDR3 in amino acids: CASSLGAGLDTQYF. CDR3 DNA: TGTGCCAGCAGCTTAGGGGCAGGGTTGGATACGCAGTATTTT.

V gene TRBV7-2 combines with J gene TRBJ1-2, with TRBD1 identical over 8 bases. Germline CDR1 reads SGHTA; CDR2 reads FQGNSA. There are 15 residues in the CDR3. V trimming: 5 bases; J trimming: 8 bases; junction bases outside the gene matches: 13. The CDR3 sequence: CASSPAVGQVDGYTF. CDR3 nucleotide sequence: TGTGCCAGCAGCCCTGCGGTGGGACAGGTCGACGGCTACACCTTC.

The chain couples TRBV28 to TRBJ1-5, with a possible D match to TRBD1 (5 bases). Germline V lookup: CDR1 MDHEN, CDR2 SYDVKM. The ends were cut back, 4 bases at V and 7 bases at J, with 11 bases in the middle. CDR3 length equals 13 residues. The CDR3 loop reads CASSSLPGQPQHF. The CDR3 nucleotides are TGTGCCAGCAGTTCCCTCCCAGGGCAGCCCCAGCATTTT.

V is TRBV12-5 and J is TRBJ2-7; the match to TRBD2 covers 8 bases. This CDR3 comprises 15 residues. Germline CDR1 and CDR2: LGHNT and FRNRAP. V dropped 1 base and J dropped 2; count of bases not matched to a gene: 4. As DNA, the CDR3 is TGTGCTAGTGGTTTGGGGCTAGCGGGTACCTACGAGCAGTACTTC. This translates into CASGLGLAGTYEQYF.

CDR3 DNA: TGTGCCAGCAGTTCCCGCGGAGGGGGCTATGGCTACACCTTC. Translating it yields CASSSRGGGYGYTF. The J gene is TRBJ1-2, the V gene TRBV6-6, with a possible D match to TRBD1 (6 bases). CDR1 is MNHNY, CDR2 SVGAGI, per germline (reference sequence). The CDR3 is 14 residues long. V was clipped by 4 bases and J by 4 bases, with 13 bases between them.